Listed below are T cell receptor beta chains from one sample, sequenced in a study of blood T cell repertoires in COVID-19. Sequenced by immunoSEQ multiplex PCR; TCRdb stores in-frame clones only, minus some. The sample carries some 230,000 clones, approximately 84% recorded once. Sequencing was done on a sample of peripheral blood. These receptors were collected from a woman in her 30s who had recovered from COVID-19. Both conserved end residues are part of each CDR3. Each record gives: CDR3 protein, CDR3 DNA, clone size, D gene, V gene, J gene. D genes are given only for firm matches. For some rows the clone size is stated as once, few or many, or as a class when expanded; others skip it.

cdr3_aa: CSVGWAGGTQYF
cdr3_nt: TGCAGCGTTGGTTGGGCGGGAGGAACCCAGTACTTC
clone_size: .
d_call: TRBD2
v_call: TRBV29-1
j_call: TRBJ2-5

cdr3_aa: CASSPLGQGNSPLHF
cdr3_nt: TGTGCCAGCAGCCCCCTAGGACAGGGGAATTCACCCCTCCACTTT
clone_size: few
d_call: TRBD1
v_call: TRBV14
j_call: TRBJ1-6

cdr3_aa: CASSSQGGHEQYF
cdr3_nt: TGTGCCAGCAGTTCACAGGGTGGCCACGAGCAGTACTTC
clone_size: few
d_call: .
v_call: TRBV27
j_call: TRBJ2-7

cdr3_aa: CASSLMDSNQPQHF
cdr3_nt: TGTGCCAGCAGCTTAATGGACTCCAATCAGCCCCAGCATTTT
clone_size: few
d_call: .
v_call: TRBV5-6
j_call: TRBJ1-5

cdr3_aa: CASTPSGAYNSPLHF
cdr3_nt: TGTGCCAGCACTCCATCGGGGGCCTATAATTCACCCCTCCACTTT
clone_size: .
d_call: .
v_call: TRBV27
j_call: TRBJ1-6

cdr3_aa: CASSLGGVTDTQYF
cdr3_nt: TGCGCCAGCAGCCTCGGCGGGGTCACAGATACGCAGTATTTT
clone_size: .
d_call: .
v_call: TRBV4-1
j_call: TRBJ2-3

cdr3_aa: CASSLVPDYTGNTIYF
cdr3_nt: TGTGCCAGCAGCTTAGTCCCGGACTACACTGGAAACACCATATATTTT
clone_size: once
d_call: .
v_call: TRBV11-1
j_call: TRBJ1-3

cdr3_aa: CASSLQGPPYNEQFF
cdr3_nt: TGTGCCAGCAGTTTACAGGGTCCCCCCTACAATGAGCAGTTCTTC
clone_size: .
d_call: .
v_call: TRBV28
j_call: TRBJ2-1

cdr3_aa: CASSQKRTSGGAEQYF
cdr3_nt: TGTGCCAGCAGCCAGAAGCGGACTAGCGGGGGGGCCGAGCAGTACTTC
clone_size: .
d_call: TRBD2
v_call: TRBV3-1/TRBV3-2
j_call: TRBJ2-7

cdr3_aa: CASSSGVSTDTQYF
cdr3_nt: TGTGCCAGCAGTAGCGGCGTTAGCACAGATACGCAGTATTTT
clone_size: few
d_call: .
v_call: TRBV6-5
j_call: TRBJ2-3

cdr3_aa: CASSLRTSGRKLYNEQFF
cdr3_nt: TGCGCCAGCAGCTTGAGGACTAGCGGGAGGAAACTCTACAATGAGCAGTTCTTC
clone_size: once
d_call: TRBD2
v_call: TRBV5-1
j_call: TRBJ2-1

cdr3_aa: CASSQELAGVEQFF
cdr3_nt: TGTGCCAGCAGCCAAGAACTAGCTGGGGTTGAGCAGTTCTTC
clone_size: .
d_call: .
v_call: TRBV14
j_call: TRBJ2-1

cdr3_aa: CARTTTTSGNYEQYF
cdr3_nt: TGTGCCAGAACTACGACGACTAGCGGGAACTACGAGCAGTACTTC
clone_size: .
d_call: TRBD2
v_call: TRBV19
j_call: TRBJ2-7

cdr3_aa: CASSLSRALEQYF
cdr3_nt: TGTGCCAGCAGTTTATCCCGCGCCCTCGAGCAGTACTTC
clone_size: .
d_call: .
v_call: TRBV28
j_call: TRBJ2-7

cdr3_aa: CASSYTGGYEQYF
cdr3_nt: TGTGCCAGCAGTTACACGGGGGGCTACGAGCAGTACTTC
clone_size: .
d_call: TRBD2
v_call: TRBV6-5
j_call: TRBJ2-7

cdr3_aa: CASRRQHRF
cdr3_nt: TGCGCCAGCCGTAGACAGCATAGATTT
clone_size: many
d_call: .
v_call: TRBV10-2
j_call: TRBJ1-1

cdr3_aa: CASTAGGPTYEQYF
cdr3_nt: TGTGCCAGCACCGCTGGGGGCCCGACCTACGAGCAGTACTTC
clone_size: .
d_call: .
v_call: TRBV27
j_call: TRBJ2-7

cdr3_aa: CASSPGTGRTDTQYF
cdr3_nt: TGTGCCAGCAGCCCGGGGACAGGAAGGACAGATACGCAGTATTTT
clone_size: .
d_call: TRBD1
v_call: TRBV5-8
j_call: TRBJ2-3

cdr3_aa: CASSPTSPGGKGYTF
cdr3_nt: TGTGCTAGCAGCCCTACTTCCCCAGGGGGCAAGGGCTACACCTTC
clone_size: .
d_call: TRBD1
v_call: TRBV7-7
j_call: TRBJ1-2

cdr3_aa: CASSLAFSRGTNNSPLHF
cdr3_nt: TGTGCCAGCAGCTTAGCGTTCTCTAGGGGAACAAATAATTCACCCCTCCACTTT
clone_size: .
d_call: .
v_call: TRBV7-9
j_call: TRBJ1-6

cdr3_aa: CATGGGGAETQYF
cdr3_nt: TGTGCCACCGGAGGCGGGGGGGCGGAGACCCAGTACTTC
clone_size: once
d_call: TRBD2
v_call: TRBV27
j_call: TRBJ2-5

cdr3_aa: CASSLADSHEQYF
cdr3_nt: TGTGCCAGCAGCTTAGCCGACAGCCACGAGCAGTACTTC
clone_size: .
d_call: .
v_call: TRBV7-9
j_call: TRBJ2-7

cdr3_aa: CASSPTRGTEAFF
cdr3_nt: TGTGCCAGCAGCCCTACAAGGGGGACTGAAGCTTTCTTT
clone_size: .
d_call: .
v_call: TRBV11-1
j_call: TRBJ1-1

cdr3_aa: CASSQGRSKQYF
cdr3_nt: TGTGCCAGCAGCCAAGGGAGAAGTAAGCAGTACTTC
clone_size: few
d_call: .
v_call: TRBV13
j_call: TRBJ2-7

cdr3_aa: CASSMDAAGIGQETQYF
cdr3_nt: TGTGCCAGCAGTATGGACGCAGCGGGAATCGGACAAGAGACCCAGTACTTC
clone_size: .
d_call: TRBD2
v_call: TRBV28
j_call: TRBJ2-5

cdr3_aa: CASSEWAGGWNTEAFF
cdr3_nt: TGTGCCAGCAGTGAATGGGCAGGGGGCTGGAACACTGAAGCTTTCTTT
clone_size: once
d_call: TRBD1
v_call: TRBV6-1
j_call: TRBJ1-1

cdr3_aa: CASSLRSGRAYEQYF
cdr3_nt: TGTGCCAGCAGCTTAAGGAGCGGGAGGGCATACGAGCAGTACTTC
clone_size: .
d_call: TRBD2
v_call: TRBV7-3
j_call: TRBJ2-7

cdr3_aa: CAISESKPSGRVPGELFF
cdr3_nt: TGTGCCATCAGTGAGTCGAAGCCTAGCGGGAGGGTACCCGGGGAGCTGTTTTTT
clone_size: .
d_call: TRBD2
v_call: TRBV10-3
j_call: TRBJ2-2

cdr3_aa: CASSSDRASYGYTF
cdr3_nt: TGCGCCAGCAGCTCTGACAGGGCAAGCTATGGCTACACCTTC
clone_size: .
d_call: TRBD1
v_call: TRBV5-1
j_call: TRBJ1-2

cdr3_aa: CASSFLQGNSYEQYF
cdr3_nt: TGCGCCAGCAGCTTTTTACAGGGGAACTCCTACGAGCAGTACTTC
clone_size: .
d_call: TRBD1
v_call: TRBV5-1
j_call: TRBJ2-7

cdr3_aa: CASSQDHESTDTQYF
cdr3_nt: TGTGCCAGCAGCCAAGATCACGAGAGCACAGATACGCAGTATTTT
clone_size: once
d_call: .
v_call: TRBV3-1/TRBV3-2
j_call: TRBJ2-3

cdr3_aa: CASSPWGQGNSPLHF
cdr3_nt: TGTGCCAGCAGTCCATGGGGACAGGGAAATTCACCCCTCCACTTT
clone_size: .
d_call: TRBD1
v_call: TRBV27
j_call: TRBJ1-6

cdr3_aa: CASGLNTVETQYF
cdr3_nt: TGTGCTAGTGGTTTGAACACAGTGGAGACCCAGTACTTC
clone_size: .
d_call: .
v_call: TRBV12-5
j_call: TRBJ2-5

cdr3_aa: CASSEWTSSTDTQYF
cdr3_nt: TGTGCCAGCAGTGAATGGACTAGCAGCACAGATACGCAGTATTTT
clone_size: .
d_call: TRBD2
v_call: TRBV25-1
j_call: TRBJ2-3

cdr3_aa: CALIQGELPDTQYF
cdr3_nt: TGTGCCTTGATACAGGGAGAACTCCCAGATACGCAGTATTTT
clone_size: .
d_call: .
v_call: TRBV30
j_call: TRBJ2-3

cdr3_aa: CASSQVEVHEQFF
cdr3_nt: TGCGCCAGCAGCCAAGTCGAGGTTCATGAGCAGTTCTTC
clone_size: .
d_call: .
v_call: TRBV4-1
j_call: TRBJ2-1

cdr3_aa: CASSRRGGTNTGELFF
cdr3_nt: TGTGCCAGCAGCCGGAGGGGAGGGACGAACACCGGGGAGCTGTTTTTT
clone_size: .
d_call: TRBD2
v_call: TRBV7-3
j_call: TRBJ2-2

cdr3_aa: CASSRDRLYNEQFF
cdr3_nt: TGTGCCAGCTCCCGGGACAGGTTATACAATGAGCAGTTCTTC
clone_size: .
d_call: TRBD1
v_call: TRBV18
j_call: TRBJ2-1

cdr3_aa: CASSWVLAGADTQYF
cdr3_nt: TGTGCCAGCAGTTGGGTACTAGCGGGAGCAGATACGCAGTATTTT
clone_size: .
d_call: TRBD2
v_call: TRBV6-2/TRBV6-3
j_call: TRBJ2-3

cdr3_aa: CASSVVPGGTENSPLHF
cdr3_nt: TGTGCCAGCAGCGTAGTGCCGGGGGGGACAGAAAATTCACCCCTCCACTTT
clone_size: .
d_call: TRBD1
v_call: TRBV9
j_call: TRBJ1-6

cdr3_aa: CASSSDGDPTDTQYF
cdr3_nt: TGCGCCAGCAGCTCGGACGGGGATCCCACAGATACGCAGTATTTT
clone_size: .
d_call: .
v_call: TRBV5-1
j_call: TRBJ2-3

cdr3_aa: CASSLRGGTRGNEQYF
cdr3_nt: TGTGCCAGCAGCCTCAGAGGCGGGACTAGAGGGAACGAGCAGTACTTC
clone_size: many
d_call: TRBD2
v_call: TRBV7-3
j_call: TRBJ2-7